A single sample is the source of the 23 T cell receptor beta chains below, sequenced in a study of T cell clones after liver transplantation. Profiled with immunoSEQ multiplex PCR; TCRdb holds only in-frame clones, not every one. Of tens of thousands of clones listed, over 80% are singletons. Sequencing was performed on CD4+ T cells from blood, taken at the 22-month timepoint. These receptors originate from a human patient who received a liver transplant. Some T cells may be transferred from the graft donor.

This clone was observed a single time. V is TRBV25-1 and J is TRBJ2-3; weak D call: TRBD1 (6 bases). The V gene lost 6 bases and the J gene lost 1 base, with 8 bases spanning the gap. Per germline, CDR1 MGHDK and CDR2 SYGVNS. The CDR3 sequence is 13 residues long. The CDR3 sequence is CASRRTGTDTQYF. The CDR3 coding sequence is TGTGCCAGCAGAAGGACAGGCACAGATACGCAGTATTTT.

CDR3 region: CASSVDRGRDEKLFF. In nucleotides, the CDR3 is TGCGCCAGCAGCGTGGACAGGGGGCGCGATGAAAAACTGTTTTTT. This chain connects TRBV5-1 to TRBJ1-4; 11 bases line up with TRBD1. This CDR3 contains 15 residues. CDR1 SGHRS and CDR2 YFSETQ come from the germline V gene. V shed 4 bases and J 6 bases; nucleotides not matched to a gene: 5.

As DNA, the CDR3 is TGCGCCAGCAGCCAAGCCTTAGCGGGGGCTTACGAGCAGTACTTC. It specifies CASSQALAGAYEQYF. The rearrangement uses TRBV4-3 and TRBJ2-7, with 9 bases aligning to TRBD2. Per germline, CDR1 LGHNA and CDR2 YSLEER. J lost 4 bases, V lost 1 base, and 5 bases had no gene match. This CDR3 is 15 amino acids long.

The rearrangement uses TRBV11-2 and TRBJ1-3; D gene ambiguous. From germline, CDR1 is SGHAT and CDR2 FQNNGV. The CDR3 loop spans 15 amino acids. The V and J ends lost 0 bases and 4 bases respectively, with 10 bases between them. Here the CDR3 DNA reads TGTGCCAGCAGCTTAGATCGGGTGGGAGGAAACACCATATATTTT. As protein: CASSLDRVGGNTIYF.

This clone was seen only once. This chain links TRBV5-1 with TRBJ1-2; a weak D match, TRBD1 (6 bases). The CDR3 has 14 amino acids. V dropped 3 bases and J dropped 7 bases, with 16 bases sitting between them. CDR1 SGHRS and CDR2 YFSETQ come from the germline V gene. The CDR3 loop is CASSWRTAGAGYTF. The CDR3 DNA follows: TGCGCCAGCAGCTGGCGGACAGCCGGGGCTGGCTACACCTTC.

The chain uses TRBV6-1 and TRBJ1-2; 10 positions agree with TRBD1. Trimming took 3 bases from V and 4 from J; bases not matched to a gene: 5. From germline, CDR1 is MNHNS and CDR2 SASEGT. The CDR3 extends over 15 amino acids. The CDR3 DNA is TGTGCCAGCAGTGATGGGACAGGGGAGAGCTATGGCTACACCTTC. This sequence encodes CASSDGTGESYGYTF.

The chain has TRBV18 and TRBJ2-7, with D tentatively TRBD2 (5 bases). The V end lost 2 bases, the J end lost 7 bases, and 9 bases lay between the germline ends. Germline CDR1 and CDR2: KGHSH and LQKENI. This CDR3 comprises 12 residues. In DNA, the CDR3 is TGTGCCAGCTCACCATTCGGGGTTGAGCAGTACTTC. Encoded protein: CASSPFGVEQYF.

This chain connects TRBV29-1 to TRBJ2-3; 9 bases map to TRBD2. Germline V lookup: CDR1 SQVTM, CDR2 ANQGSEA. The trim removed 1 base at V and 3 bases at J, leaving 8 bases unmatched. The CDR3 sequence is 16 residues long. The CDR3 nucleotides read TGCAGCGTTGAAGGAGGAGTTAGCGGGAGAACAGATACGCAGTATTTT. It yields the protein CSVEGGVSGRTDTQYF.

This chain links TRBV4-3 with TRBJ2-7, with 10 bases that match TRBD1. With V trimmed by 1 base and J by 2 bases, 5 bases remained unmatched. In germline, CDR1 is LGHNA, CDR2 YSLEER. This CDR3 has 16 amino acids. The CDR3 DNA sequence: TGCGCCAGCAGCCAAGGAGTAGGACAGGGGGCCTACGAGCAGTACTTC. Protein sequence: CASSQGVGQGAYEQYF.

The V and J genes are TRBV7-3 and TRBJ2-5; D might be TRBD2 (6 bases). The CDR3 consists of 13 residues. V lost 4 bases, J lost 5 bases, and 11 bases lay in between. Germline V CDR1 and CDR2: SGHTA, FQGTGA. The CDR3 DNA sequence: TGTGCCAGCAGCTCAGGACTAATGGAGACCCAGTACTTC. Translated, it gives CASSSGLMETQYF. Full variable domain (rest looked up from reference TRBV7-3 and TRBJ2-5): GAGVSQTPSNKVTEKGKYVELRCDPISGHTALYWYRQSLGQGPEFLIYFQGTGAADDSGLPNDRFFAVRPEGSVSTLKIQRTERGDSAVYLCASSSGLMETQYFGPGTRLLVL.

The chain employs TRBV7-3 and TRBJ2-7; D is ambiguous. The germline V gene has CDR1 SGHTA and CDR2 FQGTGA. Deletions cut 1 base from V and 0 bases from J, with 13 bases between. This CDR3 is 16 amino acids long. The DNA for the CDR3 is TGTGCCAGCAGCTTAATGCCGACGCCGAGCTCCTACGAGCAGTACTTC. It yields the protein CASSLMPTPSSYEQYF.

To note about this clone: A read error may produce the germline difference seen at one junction end. The J gene is TRBJ2-7, the V gene TRBV7-2, with TRBD2 matching 12 bases. CDR3 size: 15 residues. Germline V lookup: CDR1 SGHTA, CDR2 FQGNSA. The CDR3, as DNA: TGTGCCAGCAGCCTAGCGGGAGGGGGCTCCTACGAGCAGTACTTC. As protein: CASSLAGGGSYEQYF.

The chain uses TRBV30 and TRBJ1-1; tentatively, D is TRBD1 (5 bases). Deletions cut 4 bases from V and 3 bases from J, with 9 bases between. Germline CDR1 is GTSNPN and CDR2 is SVGIG (reference sequence). This CDR3 has 12 amino acids. CDR3: CAWKQVDTEAFF. DNA of the CDR3: TGTGCCTGGAAACAGGTAGACACTGAAGCTTTCTTT. Drawing the rest from reference TRBV30 and TRBJ1-1, the complete variable domain is SQTIHQWPATLVQPVGSPLSLECTVEGTSNPNLYWYRQAAGRGLQLLFYSVGIGQISSEVPQNLSASRPQDRQFILSSKKLLLSDSGFYLCAWKQVDTEAFFGQGTRLTVV.

V gene TRBV9 combines with J gene TRBJ2-3, with D perhaps matching TRBD1 (5 bases). The V and J ends lost 4 bases and 5 bases respectively, with 20 bases between them. CDR3 length equals 16 residues. Germline values: CDR1 SGDLS, CDR2 YYNGEE. CDR3: CASSLDSSIWGDTQYF. The DNA for the CDR3 is TGTGCCAGCAGCCTCGACAGTTCAATCTGGGGAGATACGCAGTATTTT.

The V gene is TRBV6-1, the J gene TRBJ1-5; D is unclear. CDR1 is MNHNS and CDR2 is SASEGT in the germline V gene. The CDR3 is 11 residues long. V was shortened by 7 bases and J by 2 bases, with 3 bases between the two germline ends. CDR3 residues: CASTRNQPQHF. The CDR3 DNA is TGTGCCAGCACCCGCAATCAGCCCCAGCATTTT.

The CDR3 nucleotides are TGTGCCAGCAGCTTAGGCCCAGGGGAAGGGGGCGAGCAGTACTTC. It is translated as CASSLGPGEGGEQYF. The V gene is TRBV7-2, the J gene TRBJ2-7, with D maybe TRBD1 (6 bases). The CDR3 loop spans 15 amino acids. The V end lost 1 base, the J end lost 6 bases, and 16 bases lay between the germline ends. Germline V gives CDR1 SGHTA, CDR2 FQGNSA. Drawing the rest from reference TRBV7-2 and TRBJ2-7, the complete variable domain is GAGVSQSPSNKVTEKGKDVELRCDPISGHTALYWYRQSLGQGLEFLIYFQGNSAPDKSGLPSDRFSAERTGGSVSTLTIQRTQQEDSAVYLCASSLGPGEGGEQYFGPGTRLTVT.

The rearrangement joins TRBV5-4 to TRBJ2-6, with 10 bases fitting TRBD2. After removal of 0 bases from V and 2 bases from J, the junction contained 5 bases not matched to a gene. The length of the CDR3 is 18 residues. Germline values: CDR1 SGHNT, CDR2 YYREEE (reference sequence). The CDR3: CASSLAKAGGAGANVLTF. CDR3 nucleotide sequence: TGTGCCAGCAGCTTGGCCAAAGCGGGGGGGGCTGGGGCCAACGTCCTGACTTTC.

The rearrangement uses TRBV5-1 and TRBJ2-7; D may correspond to TRBD1 or TRBD2 (6 bases each). The CDR3 covers 16 residues. Germline V lookup: CDR1 SGHRS, CDR2 YFSETQ. The V gene lost 4 bases and the J gene lost 0 bases, with 17 bases spanning the gap. The CDR3 loop is CASSPRGRGTSYEQYF. CDR3 nucleotides: TGCGCCAGCAGCCCGCGGGGAAGGGGGACCTCCTACGAGCAGTACTTC.

V is TRBV18 and J is TRBJ2-2, with a tentative D call TRBD2 (6 bases). The ends were cut back, 1 base at V and 4 bases at J, with 13 bases in the middle. Germline CDR1 reads KGHSH; CDR2 reads LQKENI. The CDR3 is 16 residues long. CDR3 sequence (DNA): TGTGCCAGCTCACCACGGGTGGAGGGAGTCACCGGGGAGCTGTTTTTT. Translation: CASSPRVEGVTGELFF.

The chain is built from TRBV5-1 and TRBJ2-5; 10 nucleotides agree with TRBD1. Germline V gene sequence: CDR1 SGHRS, CDR2 YFSETQ. The length of the CDR3 is 17 residues. Trimming removed 2 bases from V and 1 base from J; junction bases left unmatched: 8. The CDR3: CASSFRGGQGIQETQYF. CDR3 nucleotides: TGCGCCAGCAGCTTCCGCGGGGGACAGGGGATCCAAGAGACCCAGTACTTC.

The chain employs TRBV2 and TRBJ1-1, with 7 bases identical to TRBD1. The CDR3 has 14 residues. The V segment lost 6 bases and the J segment 0 bases; nucleotides outside the gene matches: 4. Germline V gene sequence: CDR1 SNHLY, CDR2 FYNNEI. CDR3 region: CASRLTGMNTEAFF. CDR3 sequence (DNA): TGTGCCAGCAGGCTGACAGGGATGAACACTGAAGCTTTCTTT.

V and J are TRBV2 and TRBJ2-5; 9 nucleotides line up with TRBD1. Germline V gene sequence: CDR1 SNHLY, CDR2 FYNNEI. This CDR3 spans 13 amino acids. Losses at the gene ends were 6 bases for V and 6 bases for J; bases not matched to a gene: 5. The CDR3 sequence is CASSGDREKTQYF. Written as DNA, the CDR3 is TGTGCCAGCAGCGGGGACAGGGAGAAGACCCAGTACTTC.

The V call is TRBV6-5, the J call TRBJ2-7; 7 nucleotides agree with TRBD2. Germline CDR1 is MNHEY and CDR2 is SVGAGI. V shed 6 bases and J 5 bases; nucleotides not matched to a gene: 10. This CDR3 is 14 amino acids long. The CDR3 is CASRESGIKDEQYF. As DNA, the CDR3 is TGTGCCAGCAGAGAAAGCGGGATCAAGGACGAGCAGTACTTC.